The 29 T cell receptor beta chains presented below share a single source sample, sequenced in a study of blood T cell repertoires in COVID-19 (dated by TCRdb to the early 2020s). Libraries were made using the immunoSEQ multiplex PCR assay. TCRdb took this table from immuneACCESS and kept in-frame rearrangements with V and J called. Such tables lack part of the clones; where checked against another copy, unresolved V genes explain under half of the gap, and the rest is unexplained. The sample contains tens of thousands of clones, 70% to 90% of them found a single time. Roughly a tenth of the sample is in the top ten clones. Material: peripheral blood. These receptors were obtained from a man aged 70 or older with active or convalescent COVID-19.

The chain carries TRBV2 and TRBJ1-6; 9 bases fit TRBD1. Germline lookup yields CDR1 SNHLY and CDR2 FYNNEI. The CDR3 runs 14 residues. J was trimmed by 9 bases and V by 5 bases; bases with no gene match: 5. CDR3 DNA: TGTGCCAGCAGTCCCGACAGGGGGGCTTCACCCCTCCACTTT. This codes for CASSPDRGASPLHF.

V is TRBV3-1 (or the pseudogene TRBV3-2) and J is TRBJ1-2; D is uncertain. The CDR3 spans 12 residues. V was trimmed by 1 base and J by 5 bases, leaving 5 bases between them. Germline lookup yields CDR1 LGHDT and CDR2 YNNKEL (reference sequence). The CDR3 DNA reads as TGTGCCAGCAGCCAAGCCGAGTATGGCTACACCTTC. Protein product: CASSQAEYGYTF.

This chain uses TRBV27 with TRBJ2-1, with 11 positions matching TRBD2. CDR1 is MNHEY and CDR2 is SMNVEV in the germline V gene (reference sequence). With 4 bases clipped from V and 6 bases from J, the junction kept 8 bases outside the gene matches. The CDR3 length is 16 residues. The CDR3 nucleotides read TGTGCCAGCAGTTCATTAGCGGGAGGGCCAAGCAATGAGCAGTTCTTC. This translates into CASSSLAGGPSNEQFF.

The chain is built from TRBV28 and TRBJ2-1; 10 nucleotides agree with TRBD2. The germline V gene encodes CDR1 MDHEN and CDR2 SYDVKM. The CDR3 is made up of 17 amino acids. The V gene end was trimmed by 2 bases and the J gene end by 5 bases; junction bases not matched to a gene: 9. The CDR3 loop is CASSLEPLAGVHNEQFF. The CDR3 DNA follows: TGTGCCAGCAGTTTAGAACCGCTAGCGGGAGTACACAATGAGCAGTTCTTC.

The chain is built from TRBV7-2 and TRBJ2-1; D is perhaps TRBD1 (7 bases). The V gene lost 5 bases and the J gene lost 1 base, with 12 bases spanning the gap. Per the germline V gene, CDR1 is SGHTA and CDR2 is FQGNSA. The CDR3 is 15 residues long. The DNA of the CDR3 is TGTGCCAGCAGCAGGAGGGGGCCTTCCTACAATGAGCAGTTCTTC. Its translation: CASSRRGPSYNEQFF.

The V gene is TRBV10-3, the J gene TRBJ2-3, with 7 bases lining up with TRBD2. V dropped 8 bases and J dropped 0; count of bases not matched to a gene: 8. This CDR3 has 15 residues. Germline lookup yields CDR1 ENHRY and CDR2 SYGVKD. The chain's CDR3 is CAIAGVVLSTDTQYF. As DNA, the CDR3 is TGTGCCATCGCGGGAGTGGTCCTTAGCACAGATACGCAGTATTTT.

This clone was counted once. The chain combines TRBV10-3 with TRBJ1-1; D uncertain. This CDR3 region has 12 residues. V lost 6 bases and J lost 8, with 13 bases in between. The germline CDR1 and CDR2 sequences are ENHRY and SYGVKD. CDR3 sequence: CAIRDGREEAFF. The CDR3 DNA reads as TGTGCCATCAGGGACGGCCGGGAAGAAGCTTTCTTT.

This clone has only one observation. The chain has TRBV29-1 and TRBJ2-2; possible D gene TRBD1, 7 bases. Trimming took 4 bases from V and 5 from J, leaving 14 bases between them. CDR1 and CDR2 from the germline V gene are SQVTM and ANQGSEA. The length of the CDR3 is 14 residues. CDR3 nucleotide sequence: TGCAGCGTTGGTTCAGGGGGAGGTACCGGGGAGCTGTTTTTT. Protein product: CSVGSGGGTGELFF.

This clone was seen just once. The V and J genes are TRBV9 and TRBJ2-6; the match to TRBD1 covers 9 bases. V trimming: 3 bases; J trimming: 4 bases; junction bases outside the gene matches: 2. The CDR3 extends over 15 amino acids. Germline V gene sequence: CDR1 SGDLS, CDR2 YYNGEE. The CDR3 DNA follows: TGTGCCAGCAGCGGGACAGGGGCCGGGGCCAACGTCCTGACTTTC. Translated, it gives CASSGTGAGANVLTF.

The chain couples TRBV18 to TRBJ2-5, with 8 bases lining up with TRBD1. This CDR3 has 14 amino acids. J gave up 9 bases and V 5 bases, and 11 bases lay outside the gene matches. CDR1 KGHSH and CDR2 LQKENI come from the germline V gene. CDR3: CASSETGERTPQYF. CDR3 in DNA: TGTGCCAGCTCAGAGACAGGGGAGAGAACCCCCCAGTACTTC. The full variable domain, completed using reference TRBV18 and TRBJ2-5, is NAGVMQNPRHLVRRRGQEARLRCSPMKGHSHVYWYRQLPEEGLKFMVYLQKENIIDESGMPKERFSAEFPKEGPSILRIQQVVRGDSAAYFCASSETGERTPQYFGPGTRLLVL.

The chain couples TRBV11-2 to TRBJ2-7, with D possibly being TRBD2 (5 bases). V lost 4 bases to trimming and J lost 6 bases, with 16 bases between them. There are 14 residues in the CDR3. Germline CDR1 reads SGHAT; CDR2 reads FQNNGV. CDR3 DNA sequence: TGTGCCAGCAGCTCCACGCGGGTGGGATCCGAGCAGTACTTC. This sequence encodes CASSSTRVGSEQYF.

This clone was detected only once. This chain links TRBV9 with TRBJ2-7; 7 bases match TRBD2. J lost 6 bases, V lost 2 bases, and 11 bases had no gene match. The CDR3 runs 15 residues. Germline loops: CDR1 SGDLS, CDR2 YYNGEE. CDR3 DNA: TGTGCCAGCAGCGTGGGACTCGGCGGGAGACGCGAGCAGTACTTC. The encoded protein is CASSVGLGGRREQYF.

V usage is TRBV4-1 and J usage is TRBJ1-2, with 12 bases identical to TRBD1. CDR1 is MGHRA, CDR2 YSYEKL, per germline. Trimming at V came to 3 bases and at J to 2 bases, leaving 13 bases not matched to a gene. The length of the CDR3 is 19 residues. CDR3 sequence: CASSHLITSGTGGNYGYTF. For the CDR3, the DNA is TGCGCCAGCAGCCACCTAATAACGTCCGGGACAGGGGGCAACTATGGCTACACCTTC.

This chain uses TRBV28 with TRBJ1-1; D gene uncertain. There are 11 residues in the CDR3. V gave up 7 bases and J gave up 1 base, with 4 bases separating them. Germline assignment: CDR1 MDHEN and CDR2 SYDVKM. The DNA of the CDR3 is TGTGCCAGCACCCAGAACACTGAAGCTTTCTTT. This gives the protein CASTQNTEAFF.

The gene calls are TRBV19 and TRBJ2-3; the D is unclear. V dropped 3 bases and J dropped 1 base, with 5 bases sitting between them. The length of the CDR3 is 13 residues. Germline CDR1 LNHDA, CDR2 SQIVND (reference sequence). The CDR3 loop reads CASSMQGTDTQYF. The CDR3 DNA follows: TGTGCCAGTAGTATGCAGGGCACAGATACGCAGTATTTT. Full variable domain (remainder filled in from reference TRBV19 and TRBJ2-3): DGGITQSPKYLFRKEGQNVTLSCEQNLNHDAMYWYRQDPGQGLRLIYYSQIVNDFQKGDIAEGYSVSREKKESFPLTVTSAQKNPTAFYLCASSMQGTDTQYFGPGTRLTVL.

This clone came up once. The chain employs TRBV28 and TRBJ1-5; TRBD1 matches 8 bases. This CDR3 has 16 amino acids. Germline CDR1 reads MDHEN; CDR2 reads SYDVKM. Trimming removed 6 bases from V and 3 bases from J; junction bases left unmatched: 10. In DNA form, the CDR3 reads TGTGCCAGCAGGTCTATTCAGGGGGCGGCCAATCAGCCCCAGCATTTT. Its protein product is CASRSIQGAANQPQHF.

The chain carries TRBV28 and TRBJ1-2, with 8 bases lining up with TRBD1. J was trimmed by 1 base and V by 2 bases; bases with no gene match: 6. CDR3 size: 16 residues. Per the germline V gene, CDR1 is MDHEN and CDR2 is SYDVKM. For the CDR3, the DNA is TGTGCCAGCAGTTTAGTGGGGACAGGATATAACTATGGCTACACCTTC. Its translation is CASSLVGTGYNYGYTF.

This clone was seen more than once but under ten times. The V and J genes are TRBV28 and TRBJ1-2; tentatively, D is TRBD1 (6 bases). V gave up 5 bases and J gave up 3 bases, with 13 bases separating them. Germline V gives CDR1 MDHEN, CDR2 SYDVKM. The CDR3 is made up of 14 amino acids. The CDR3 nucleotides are TGTGCCAGCAGTGACGGACAGCTACACTATGGCTACACCTTC. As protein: CASSDGQLHYGYTF.

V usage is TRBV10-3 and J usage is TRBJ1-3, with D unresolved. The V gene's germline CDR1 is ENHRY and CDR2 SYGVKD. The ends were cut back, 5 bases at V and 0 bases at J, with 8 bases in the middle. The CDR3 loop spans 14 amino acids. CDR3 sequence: CAISQFLSGNTIYF. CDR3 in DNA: TGTGCCATCAGTCAGTTCCTCTCTGGAAACACCATATATTTT.

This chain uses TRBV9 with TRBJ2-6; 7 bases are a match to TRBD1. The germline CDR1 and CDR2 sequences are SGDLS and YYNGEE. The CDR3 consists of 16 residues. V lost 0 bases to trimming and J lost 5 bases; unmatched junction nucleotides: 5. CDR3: CASSVGPGGRANVLTF. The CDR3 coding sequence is TGTGCCAGCAGCGTAGGGCCAGGGGGAAGGGCCAACGTCCTGACTTTC.

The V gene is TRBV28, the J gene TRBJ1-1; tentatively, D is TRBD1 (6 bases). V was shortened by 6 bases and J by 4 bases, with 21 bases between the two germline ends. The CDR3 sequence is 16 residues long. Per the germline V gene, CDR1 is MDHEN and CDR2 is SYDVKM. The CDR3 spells CASSSAGGSRGTEAFF. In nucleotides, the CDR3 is TGTGCCAGCAGCTCCGCGGGGGGCTCGCGGGGCACTGAAGCTTTCTTT.

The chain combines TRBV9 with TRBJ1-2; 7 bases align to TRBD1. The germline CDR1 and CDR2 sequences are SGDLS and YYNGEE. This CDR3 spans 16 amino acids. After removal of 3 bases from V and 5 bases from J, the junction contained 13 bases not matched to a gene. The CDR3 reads CASSGDPRTGSYGYTF. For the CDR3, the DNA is TGTGCCAGCAGCGGGGACCCCCGGACAGGCTCTTATGGCTACACCTTC. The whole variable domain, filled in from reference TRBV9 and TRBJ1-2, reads DSGVTQTPKHLITATGQRVTLRCSPRSGDLSVYWYQQSLDQGLQFLIQYYNGEERAKGNILERFSAQQFPDLHSELNLSSLELGDSALYFCASSGDPRTGSYGYTFGSGTRLTVV.

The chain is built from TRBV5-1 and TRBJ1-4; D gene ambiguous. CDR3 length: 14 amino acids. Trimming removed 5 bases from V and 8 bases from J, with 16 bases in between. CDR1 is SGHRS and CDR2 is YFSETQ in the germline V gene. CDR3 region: CASSEEGGGEKLFF. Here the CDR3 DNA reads TGCGCCAGCAGTGAGGAGGGAGGAGGGGAAAAACTGTTTTTT.

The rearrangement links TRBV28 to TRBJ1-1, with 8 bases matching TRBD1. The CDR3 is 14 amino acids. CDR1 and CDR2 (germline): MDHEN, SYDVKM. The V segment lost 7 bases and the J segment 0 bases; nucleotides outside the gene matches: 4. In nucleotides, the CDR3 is TGTGCCAGCATAGCAGGGGGCCTGAACACTGAAGCTTTCTTT. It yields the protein CASIAGGLNTEAFF.

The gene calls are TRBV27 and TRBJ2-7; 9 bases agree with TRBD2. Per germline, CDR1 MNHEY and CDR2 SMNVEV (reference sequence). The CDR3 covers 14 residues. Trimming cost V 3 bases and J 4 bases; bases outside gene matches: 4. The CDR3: CASSFRREGYEQYF. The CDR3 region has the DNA TGTGCCAGCAGTTTTAGGCGGGAGGGATACGAGCAGTACTTC.

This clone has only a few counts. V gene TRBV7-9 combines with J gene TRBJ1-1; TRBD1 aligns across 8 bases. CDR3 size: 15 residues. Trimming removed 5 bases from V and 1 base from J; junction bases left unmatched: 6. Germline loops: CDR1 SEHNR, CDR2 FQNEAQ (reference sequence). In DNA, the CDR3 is TGTGCCAGCAGCCCCTCAGGACAGGGGAACACTGAAGCTTTCTTT. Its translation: CASSPSGQGNTEAFF.

In nucleotides, the CDR3 is TGTGCCAGCAGTCCAGGGGGCCGCGGGACTGAAGCTTTCTTT. Protein: CASSPGGRGTEAFF. The chain joins TRBV3-1 (or the pseudogene TRBV3-2) to TRBJ1-1; 8 bases are shared with TRBD1. The CDR3 covers 14 residues. Looked up from germline, CDR1 is LGHDT and CDR2 is YNNKEL (reference sequence). V was clipped by 6 bases and J by 5 bases; unmatched bases: 8.

CDR3 sequence: CASARGGEKLFF. The CDR3 nucleotides read TGTGCCAGCGCGAGGGGAGGGGAAAAACTGTTTTTT. The V and J genes are TRBV28 and TRBJ1-4; weak D call: TRBD1 (5 bases). The CDR3 contains 12 residues. The ends were cut back, 8 bases at V and 8 bases at J, with 12 bases in the middle. The germline V gene encodes CDR1 MDHEN and CDR2 SYDVKM.

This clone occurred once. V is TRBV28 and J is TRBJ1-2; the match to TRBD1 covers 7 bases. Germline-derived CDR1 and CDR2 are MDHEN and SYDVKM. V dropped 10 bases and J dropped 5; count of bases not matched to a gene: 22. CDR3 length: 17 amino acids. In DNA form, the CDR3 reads TGTGCCACCCAGTCCGAAGGGGGCACCCAAGCTTATTATGGCTACACCTTC. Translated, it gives CATQSEGGTQAYYGYTF.